These 6 T cell receptor beta chains were sequenced from one sample in a study of breast tumors, draining lymph nodes, adjacent tissues. TCRdb processed the multiplex PCR reads anew with MiXCR; each CDR3 protein has one entry. Counted here are 150,000 to 200,000 distinct CDR3 sequences, 30% to 35% occurring once; the ten biggest clones make up 4% to 5.5%. The lymph nodes were axillary draining lymph nodes from breast cancer patients. The sequenced sample consisted of axillary lymph node tissue. The receptors were gathered from a female donor with breast cancer. Some clones in this sample may be carry-over from other donors' samples.

This clonotype is a singleton in its sample. The chain carries TRBV20-1 and TRBJ1-2; 9 bases fit TRBD1. This CDR3 has 12 amino acids. Germline CDR1 reads DFQATT; CDR2 reads SNEGSKA (reference sequence). V shed 6 bases and J 8 bases; nucleotides not matched to a gene: 7. This CDR3 is CSALGQGYGYTF. CDR3 nucleotide sequence: TGCAGTGCCCTAGGACAGGGGTACGGCTACACCTTC.

This clonotype occurred many times. The rearrangement links TRBV2 to TRBJ2-6; D is possibly TRBD1 or TRBD2 (5 bases each). Trimming stripped 4 bases from V and 4 bases from J, with 5 bases between. Germline loops: CDR1 SNHLY, CDR2 FYNNEI. CDR3 size: 13 residues. The CDR3 spells CASSGGGANVLTF. The CDR3 DNA follows: TGTGCCAGCAGTGGGGGGGGGGCCAACGTCCTGACTTTC.

A remark on this clonotype: This may come from a read error, since a much larger clone is one base off. V is TRBV6-6 and J is TRBJ1-5; D unresolved. CDR1 and CDR2 from the germline V gene are MNHNY and SVGAGI (reference sequence). The CDR3 is made up of 17 amino acids. CDR3 protein: CASSHSVDRPSNQPQHF. The DNA for the CDR3 is TGTGCCAGCAGTCACTCGGTAGACCGTCCTAGCAATCAGCCCCAGCATTTT.

The table lists this clonotype with a few counts. In DNA form, the CDR3 reads TGTGCCACCAGCAGAGATTTGGCAGGGGAGACTGAAGCTTTCTTT. This gives the protein CATSRDLAGETEAFF. The gene calls are TRBV15 and TRBJ1-1, with a weak D call TRBD1 (6 bases). The CDR3 totals 15 residues. Trimming cost V 0 bases and J 5 bases, with 13 bases left between them. Germline loops: CDR1 LNHNV, CDR2 YYDKDF (reference sequence).

The chain combines TRBV12-3 or TRBV12-4 with TRBJ2-4; no clear D. Trimming took off 7 bases at V and 0 bases at J, with 10 bases between the two ends. This CDR3 contains 14 residues. The CDR3 spells CASTNTEAKNIQYF. The DNA for the CDR3 is TGTGCCAGCACCAACACGGAAGCCAAAAACATTCAGTACTTC.

This clonotype occurred many times. V is TRBV7-6 and J is TRBJ2-1, with D unclear. The CDR3 has 13 residues. Germline V gene sequence: CDR1 SGHVS, CDR2 FNYEAQ. V shed 1 base and J shed 9 bases, with 10 bases lying between them. The CDR3 nucleotides read TGTGCCAGCAGCTTAGGTAGGGATTCTGAGCAGTTCTTC. Translating it yields CASSLGRDSEQFF.